The 27 T cell receptor beta chains below all came from one sample that was sequenced in a study of Ad26.COV2.S vaccination and SARS-CoV-2 variants. Noted treatment: about 20 received Ad26.COV2.S at low or high dose, single or two shots; about 5 received placebo; per-sample allocation not given. Day 63 after the first injection of vaccine or placebo was the sampling time. TCRdb keeps only in-frame clones here, not all; method: immunoSEQ multiplex PCR. The sample includes 440,000 or so clones, 80% to 95% of them seen just once. The sample consisted of peripheral blood, taken in a trial of Ad26.COV2.S vaccine versus placebo. These receptors originate from a person aged 18 to 59 who received the Ad26.COV2.S COVID-19 vaccine or a placebo.

This clone was picked up one time. The rearrangement links TRBV24-1 to TRBJ2-2; 7 bases are shared with TRBD1. V shed 3 bases and J 5 bases; nucleotides not matched to a gene: 2. The V gene's germline CDR1 is KGHDR and CDR2 SFDVKD. The CDR3 is made up of 14 amino acids. CDR3 nucleotide sequence: TGTGCCACCAGTGATGACAGGGAAACCGGGGAGCTGTTTTTT. Residues: CATSDDRETGELFF.

This rearrangement joins TRBV2 to TRBJ2-2; TRBD2 aligns across 10 bases. The CDR3 sequence is 15 residues long. Germline assignment: CDR1 SNHLY and CDR2 FYNNEI. V gave up 4 bases and J gave up 6 bases; unmatched junction bases: 5. CDR3 sequence: CASSGGSGRSGELFF. The DNA for the CDR3 is TGTGCCAGCAGTGGGGGTAGCGGGAGGTCCGGGGAGCTGTTTTTT.

The chain combines TRBV6-1 with TRBJ1-5; D is perhaps TRBD1 (6 bases). The CDR3 is made up of 17 amino acids. Germline V CDR1 and CDR2: MNHNS, SASEGT. Trimming removed 6 bases at V and 4 bases at J, with 22 bases between. CDR3: CASREPPRGVKNQPQHF. The CDR3 nucleotides are TGTGCCAGCAGAGAACCCCCAAGGGGGGTAAAGAATCAGCCCCAGCATTTT.

V is TRBV29-1 and J is TRBJ1-1, with D perhaps matching TRBD1 (6 bases). Germline CDR1 SQVTM, CDR2 ANQGSEA. Trimming took 3 bases from V and 4 from J, leaving 12 bases between them. The CDR3 is made up of 13 amino acids. The CDR3 loop is CSVDPTGTTEAFF. For the CDR3, the DNA is TGCAGCGTTGACCCAACAGGGACCACTGAAGCTTTCTTT. The whole variable domain, filled in from reference TRBV29-1 and TRBJ1-1, reads SAVISQKPSRDICQRGTSLTIQCQVDSQVTMMFWYRQQPGQSLTLIATANQGSEATYESGFVIDKFPISRPNLTFSTLTVSNMSPEDSSIYLCSVDPTGTTEAFFGQGTRLTVV.

The chain joins TRBV7-9 to TRBJ1-2; 7 bases align to TRBD1. Germline loops: CDR1 SEHNR, CDR2 FQNEAQ (reference sequence). CDR3 size: 17 residues. The V gene end was trimmed by 5 bases and the J gene end by 2 bases; junction bases not matched to a gene: 14. CDR3 sequence reads: CASSNGWGQPRNYGYTF. The DNA for the CDR3 is TGTGCCAGCAGCAACGGGTGGGGACAGCCGAGAAACTATGGCTACACCTTC.

This clone has just one count. The chain joins TRBV29-1 to TRBJ2-1; D possibly corresponds to TRBD2 (6 bases). V was cut by 5 bases and J by 8 bases, with 10 bases left in between. Per germline, CDR1 SQVTM and CDR2 ANQGSEA. CDR3 length: 11 residues. Written as DNA, the CDR3 is TGCAGCGTTTCGTGGGGGGATGAGCAGTTCTTC. Translating gives CSVSWGDEQFF.

V is TRBV19 and J is TRBJ2-1; D may be TRBD1 (5 bases). Trimming took 3 bases from V and 13 from J, leaving 10 bases between them. The CDR3 is made up of 11 amino acids. Per the germline V gene, CDR1 is LNHDA and CDR2 is SQIVND (reference sequence). CDR3 amino acids: CASSMGQDQFF. CDR3 coding DNA: TGTGCCAGTAGTATGGGGCAGGACCAGTTCTTC.

The chain combines TRBV2 with TRBJ1-5, with 8 bases that match TRBD1. V lost 8 bases and J lost 6; bases outside the gene matches: 6. Per the germline V gene, CDR1 is SNHLY and CDR2 is FYNNEI. This CDR3 comprises 13 residues. The CDR3 region is CASQGARVQPQHF. CDR3 in DNA: TGTGCCAGCCAGGGGGCGCGGGTTCAGCCCCAGCATTTT. Filled out from reference TRBV2 and TRBJ1-5, the complete variable domain reads EPEVTQTPSHQVTQMGQEVILRCVPISNHLYFYWYRQILGQKVEFLVSFYNNEISEKSEIFDDQFSVERPDGSNFTLKIRSTKLEDSAMYFCASQGARVQPQHFGDGTRLSIL.

This chain joins TRBV9 and TRBJ2-7; 10 nucleotides match TRBD2. Germline CDR1 is SGDLS and CDR2 is YYNGEE. The V segment lost 0 bases and the J segment 3 bases; nucleotides outside the gene matches: 9. The CDR3 is made up of 17 amino acids. The CDR3 nucleotides are TGTGCCAGCAGCGTAGTGGCTAGCGGGAGTGGAGTCTACGAGCAGTACTTC. This encodes CASSVVASGSGVYEQYF.

The chain couples TRBV24-1 to TRBJ2-7; TRBD1 aligns across 7 bases. V shed 7 bases, J shed 5 bases, and the junction held 4 bases outside the gene matches. The CDR3 totals 12 residues. Germline V gene sequence: CDR1 KGHDR, CDR2 SFDVKD. Written as DNA, the CDR3 is TGTGCCACCAGCGCAACAGGGGACGAGCAGTACTTC. Translation gives CATSATGDEQYF.

This clone occurred a few times. This chain connects TRBV27 to TRBJ1-1; D unresolved. This CDR3 is 13 amino acids long. Germline loops: CDR1 MNHEY, CDR2 SMNVEV (reference sequence). Between the trimmed V and J ends, which lost 2 bases and 3 bases, there was a span of 7 bases. The CDR3 DNA reads as TGTGCCAGCAGTTTAGGTCGGGACACTGAAGCTTTCTTT. Translation: CASSLGRDTEAFF.

This rearrangement joins TRBV7-3 to TRBJ2-1, with 9 bases aligning to TRBD2. CDR1 SGHTA and CDR2 FQGTGA come from the germline V gene. Trimming cost V 5 bases and J 0 bases; bases outside gene matches: 2. CDR3 size: 15 residues. The CDR3 protein is CASSLAGPSYNEQFF. The CDR3 DNA follows: TGTGCCAGCAGCCTAGCGGGGCCCTCCTACAATGAGCAGTTCTTC. Looking up the rest from reference TRBV7-3 and TRBJ2-1 gives the full variable domain: GAGVSQTPSNKVTEKGKYVELRCDPISGHTALYWYRQSLGQGPEFLIYFQGTGAADDSGLPNDRFFAVRPEGSVSTLKIQRTERGDSAVYLCASSLAGPSYNEQFFGPGTRLTVL.

The CDR3 protein is CASTTEGYNEQFF. The CDR3 coding sequence is TGTGCCAGCACAACAGAGGGATACAATGAGCAGTTCTTC. The J gene is TRBJ2-1, the V gene TRBV12-3 or TRBV12-4, with D possibly matching TRBD2 (5 bases). Deletions cut 7 bases from V and 4 bases from J, with 11 bases between. The CDR3 is 13 residues long.

The chain couples TRBV4-3 to TRBJ2-1, with D unclear. Trimming stripped 0 bases from V and 5 bases from J, with 11 bases between. The germline V gene encodes CDR1 LGHNA and CDR2 YSLEER. The CDR3 spans 15 residues. CDR3 DNA sequence: TGCGCCAGCAGCCAAGATTCGGGCGACGACAATGAGCAGTTCTTC. It yields the protein CASSQDSGDDNEQFF.

J is TRBJ2-7 and V is TRBV6-6, with a tentative D call TRBD1 (8 bases). CDR1 is MNHNY, CDR2 SVGAGI, per germline (reference sequence). The V end lost 4 bases, the J end lost 3 bases, and 13 bases lay between the germline ends. The CDR3 extends over 14 amino acids. The DNA for the CDR3 is TGTGCCAGCAGTTCAACAGGGGGGGACTACGAGCAGTACTTC. Translation gives CASSSTGGDYEQYF.

The CDR3 reads CASRTGTGGRLSYNEQFF. Written as DNA, the CDR3 is TGTGCCAGCAGAACCGGGACAGGGGGTAGACTCTCCTACAATGAGCAGTTCTTC. This sequence joins TRBV28 and TRBJ2-1; 11 bases align to TRBD1. Germline V CDR1 and CDR2: MDHEN, SYDVKM. This CDR3 region has 18 residues. Trimming cost V 6 bases and J 0 bases; bases outside gene matches: 10.

The J gene is TRBJ2-5, the V gene TRBV28; a weak D match, TRBD1 (5 bases). Per the germline V gene, CDR1 is MDHEN and CDR2 is SYDVKM. V lost 6 bases and J 1 base, leaving 18 bases between the germline ends. The CDR3 runs to 16 residues. The CDR3 reads CASSSNSRAAQETQYF. CDR3 DNA: TGTGCCAGCAGCTCAAACTCCAGGGCGGCCCAAGAGACCCAGTACTTC.

V gene TRBV30 combines with J gene TRBJ2-7; 14 bases are shared with TRBD2. Trimming at V came to 5 bases and at J to 6 bases, leaving 3 bases not matched to a gene. Germline CDR1 and CDR2: GTSNPN and SVGIG (reference sequence). This CDR3 comprises 13 residues. CDR3 sequence reads: CAWGTSGSIEQYF. For the CDR3, the DNA is TGTGCCTGGGGGACTAGCGGGAGCATCGAGCAGTACTTC.

J is TRBJ2-2 and V is TRBV7-2; 7 nucleotides match TRBD2. With V trimmed by 2 bases and J by 2 bases, 8 bases remained unmatched. CDR3 size: 17 residues. Per the germline V gene, CDR1 is SGHTA and CDR2 is FQGNSA. The CDR3 coding sequence is TGTGCCAGCAGCTTAATAAGCGGGAATTCCAACACCGGGGAGCTGTTTTTT. Translation: CASSLISGNSNTGELFF.

The V gene is TRBV19, the J gene TRBJ2-2; TRBD1 aligns across 7 bases. Per the germline V gene, CDR1 is LNHDA and CDR2 is SQIVND (reference sequence). This CDR3 has 15 amino acids. J lost 0 bases, V lost 4 bases, and 2 bases had no gene match. This chain's CDR3 is CASSNDRANTGELFF. The CDR3 DNA is TGTGCCAGTAGTAACGACAGGGCGAACACCGGGGAGCTGTTTTTT.

This chain uses TRBV11-2 with TRBJ2-3; tentative D call: TRBD2 (6 bases). In germline, CDR1 is SGHAT, CDR2 FQNNGV. Trimming removed 5 bases from V and 0 bases from J, with 18 bases in between. The CDR3 spans 17 residues. The DNA of the CDR3 is TGTGCCAGCAGCCCTTACCCTAGCGCTTCTAGCACAGATACGCAGTATTTT. Protein: CASSPYPSASSTDTQYF.

The chain has TRBV29-1 and TRBJ1-3; D is perhaps TRBD1 (6 bases). The CDR3 consists of 14 residues. CDR1 and CDR2 from the germline V gene are SQVTM and ANQGSEA. Trimming shortened V by 6 bases and J by 0 bases, and 12 bases separated the two germline ends. The CDR3 sequence is CSVGAGDSGNTIYF. DNA for the CDR3: TGCAGCGTGGGGGCAGGGGACTCTGGAAACACCATATATTTT.

This clone was seen just once. The chain links TRBV18 to TRBJ2-2, with a weak D call TRBD1 (5 bases). The CDR3 runs 16 residues. In germline, CDR1 is KGHSH, CDR2 LQKENI. The V and J ends lost 2 bases and 2 bases respectively, with 12 bases between them. CDR3 protein: CASSPSGYGNTGELFF. Written as DNA, the CDR3 is TGTGCCAGCTCACCATCAGGGTATGGTAACACCGGGGAGCTGTTTTTT.

The V gene is TRBV9, the J gene TRBJ1-2; maybe TRBD1 (6 bases). Germline CDR1 and CDR2: SGDLS and YYNGEE. CDR3 size: 13 residues. The ends were cut back, 7 bases at V and 6 bases at J, with 16 bases in the middle. The CDR3 DNA follows: TGTGCCAGCGGCAGGGGCCGAGCTAATGGCTACACCTTC. It is translated as CASGRGRANGYTF.

The rearrangement links TRBV27 to TRBJ1-6; 7 bases map to TRBD1. CDR3 length equals 15 residues. The V segment lost 4 bases and the J segment 5 bases; nucleotides outside the gene matches: 5. Germline V gene sequence: CDR1 MNHEY, CDR2 SMNVEV (reference sequence). The CDR3 region is CASSSQGTNNSPLHF. For the CDR3, the DNA is TGTGCCAGCAGTTCACAGGGGACTAATAATTCACCCCTCCACTTT.

The J gene is TRBJ2-2, the V gene TRBV5-4; a possible D gene is TRBD2 (5 bases). CDR1 is SGHNT and CDR2 is YYREEE in the germline V gene (reference sequence). The V end lost 0 bases, the J end lost 6 bases, and 12 bases lay between the germline ends. The CDR3 extends over 15 amino acids. The CDR3 spells CASSLAGLAPGELFF. The CDR3 DNA is TGTGCCAGCAGCTTGGCCGGGCTAGCCCCCGGGGAGCTGTTTTTT.

Only one count was recorded for this clone. The chain carries TRBV28 and TRBJ2-2, with 7 bases fitting TRBD1. Trimming removed 6 bases from V and 1 base from J; junction bases left unmatched: 5. This CDR3 has 15 amino acids. The germline V gene has CDR1 MDHEN and CDR2 SYDVKM. The CDR3 loop reads CASSRRTGNTGELFF. In DNA form, the CDR3 reads TGTGCCAGCAGCCGCCGGACAGGGAACACCGGGGAGCTGTTTTTT. The complete variable domain, with remaining parts taken from reference TRBV28 and TRBJ2-2, reads DVKVTQSSRYLVKRTGEKVFLECVQDMDHENMFWYRQDPGLGLRLIYFSYDVKMKEKGDIPEGYSVSREKKERFSLILESASTNQTSMYLCASSRRTGNTGELFFGEGSRLTVL.